This T cell receptor beta chain appears in the sequencing data of a study of T cells after yellow fever vaccination. Study summary: Some fractions had low cell numbers, and these were prepared with SMART-Seq v4 Ultra Low Input. Points from the study as a whole: Detected again after the booster were most primary-vaccination clones, at 95% to 98% CD4 and about 89% CD8. A minor fraction of clonotypes spanned both CD4 and CD8 compartments.

Germline CDR1 MRHNA, CDR2 SNTAGT. CDR3 length: 15 amino acids. The V gene lost 8 bases and the J gene lost 0 bases, with 14 bases spanning the gap. 5'RACE template switching generated TCR cDNA, adding a universal primer site and UMIs. Each CDR3 protein is one row after TCRdb ran MiXCR on the 5' RACE reads. The sample lists about 320,000 distinct CDR3 sequences; approximately 12% were seen once. Worth noting for this clonotype: The antigen remains unidentified.

Source: CD4+ T cells sorted from PBMCs, taken 15 days after the yellow fever booster vaccination. This TCR came from a man aged 18 to 29 who received the YFV17D yellow fever vaccine. The chain uses TRBV6-4 and TRBJ1-5; TRBD1 might be the D (5 bases). CDR3 amino acids: CASPRKGDSNQPQHF. For the CDR3, the DNA is TGTGCCAGCCCAAGAAAAGGGGATAGCAATCAGCCCCAGCATTTT.